Below, 17 T cell receptor beta chains from the same sample are listed, as sequenced in a study of blood T cell repertoires in COVID-19. Data came from immunoSEQ multiplex PCR; TCRdb stores just in-frame clones and leaves some out. Of about 250,000 clones listed, about 91% are singletons. The sample consisted of PBMCs or T cells enriched from blood (not recorded which). These receptors were obtained from a woman in her twenties or thirties with acute COVID-19.

This clone was seen just once. The rearrangement uses TRBV3-1 (or the pseudogene TRBV3-2) and TRBJ2-5; TRBD2 matches at 7 bases. V lost 0 bases and J lost 5; bases outside the gene matches: 3. Germline CDR1 reads LGHDT; CDR2 reads YNNKEL (reference sequence). The CDR3 sequence is 14 residues long. The CDR3 bases are TGTGCCAGCAGCCAAGACAGGGAGGGTGAGACCCAGTACTTC. This codes for CASSQDREGETQYF.

The chain uses TRBV28 and TRBJ2-7; maybe TRBD1 (5 bases). Trimming cost V 7 bases and J 3 bases, with 16 bases left between them. The CDR3 contains 14 residues. Germline-derived CDR1 and CDR2 are MDHEN and SYDVKM. The CDR3 is CASTKRQKVYEQYF. The DNA of the CDR3 is TGTGCCAGCACTAAACGACAGAAGGTCTACGAGCAGTACTTC.

In its sample, this clone was seen a few times. The chain has TRBV27 and TRBJ1-4, with no clear D. CDR1 is MNHEY, CDR2 SMNVEV, per germline (reference sequence). The CDR3 is 13 amino acids. Trimming removed 8 bases at V and 8 bases at J, with 15 bases between. The CDR3 loop reads CASARIGREKLFF. DNA for the CDR3: TGTGCCAGCGCCAGAATAGGGAGGGAAAAACTGTTTTTT.

The V and J genes are TRBV20-1 and TRBJ1-5; D is undetermined. The V end lost 5 bases, the J end lost 4 bases, and 3 bases lay between the germline ends. CDR1 and CDR2 from the germline V gene are DFQATT and SNEGSKA (reference sequence). The CDR3 consists of 10 residues. CDR3 residues: CSAPNQPQHF. In DNA, the CDR3 is TGCAGTGCTCCTAATCAGCCCCAGCATTTT.

The chain links TRBV15 to TRBJ1-4; 7 bases line up with TRBD1. The V and J ends lost 1 base and 8 bases, in that order; junction bases with no gene match: 13. Germline V CDR1 and CDR2: LNHNV, YYDKDF (reference sequence). The CDR3 contains 17 residues. CDR3 nucleotides: TGTGCCACCAGCAGAGCCCAACCCCGACAGGGTGGGGAAAAACTGTTTTTT. Residues: CATSRAQPRQGGEKLFF.

This clone was picked up one time. The rearrangement joins TRBV7-6 to TRBJ2-2, with D perhaps TRBD2 (7 bases). This CDR3 has 15 amino acids. Germline CDR1 reads SGHVS; CDR2 reads FNYEAQ. The V end lost 5 bases, the J end lost 7 bases, and 17 bases lay between the germline ends. The CDR3 sequence: CASSLGGAGRGELFF. The CDR3 region has the DNA TGTGCCAGCAGCCTTGGGGGGGCCGGTCGCGGGGAGCTGTTTTTT.

J is TRBJ2-1 and V is TRBV18; D is possibly TRBD2 (6 bases). Germline CDR1 reads KGHSH; CDR2 reads LQKENI. V dropped 8 bases and J dropped 0 bases, with 14 bases sitting between them. This CDR3 has 15 amino acids. The CDR3 sequence is CASTSLGGSYNEQFF. The CDR3 bases are TGTGCCAGCACCTCCCTGGGAGGCTCCTACAATGAGCAGTTCTTC.

The chain joins TRBV6-6 to TRBJ1-2, with D hard to call. V was trimmed by 5 bases and J by 5 bases, leaving 18 bases between them. Germline V gene sequence: CDR1 MNHNY, CDR2 SVGAGI (reference sequence). This CDR3 is 15 amino acids long. In DNA form, the CDR3 reads TGTGCCAGCAGTAAAGTGGGGAGCCAACATTATGGCTACACCTTC. Protein sequence: CASSKVGSQHYGYTF.

This clone has only a few counts. The CDR3 is CASSHSLAGDYEQYF. The CDR3 DNA sequence: TGTGCCAGTAGTCATTCCCTAGCGGGTGACTACGAGCAGTACTTC. The chain has TRBV19 and TRBJ2-7, with TRBD2 matching 8 bases. The CDR3 length is 15 residues. V dropped 5 bases and J dropped 3; count of bases not matched to a gene: 9. Germline values: CDR1 LNHDA, CDR2 SQIVND (reference sequence).

The chain uses TRBV27 and TRBJ1-5, with TRBD1 matching 7 bases. The V gene end was trimmed by 7 bases and the J gene end by 6 bases; junction bases not matched to a gene: 9. There are 14 residues in the CDR3. The germline V gene encodes CDR1 MNHEY and CDR2 SMNVEV (reference sequence). The CDR3 nucleotides are TGTGCCAGCACCCAATGGACAGGCGGTCAGCCCCAGCATTTT. Translation gives CASTQWTGGQPQHF.

The V gene is TRBV7-8, the J gene TRBJ2-7; 7 bases match TRBD1. The V gene end was trimmed by 3 bases and the J gene end by 5 bases; junction bases not matched to a gene: 10. Germline V gives CDR1 SGHVS, CDR2 FQNEAQ. There are 15 residues in the CDR3. The CDR3 is CASSFLDRANDEQYF. DNA for the CDR3: TGTGCCAGCAGCTTCCTCGACAGGGCGAACGACGAGCAGTACTTC.

V gene TRBV19 combines with J gene TRBJ2-7; tentative D call: TRBD1 (6 bases). CDR3 size: 14 residues. Germline CDR1 LNHDA, CDR2 SQIVND (reference sequence). Trimming pared 7 bases from V and 1 base from J, leaving 14 bases between. The CDR3 nucleotides read TGTGCCAGTATCGCCGAGGACAGATCCTACGAGCAGTACTTC. This sequence encodes CASIAEDRSYEQYF.

The genes are TRBV6-5 and TRBJ1-5; D is ambiguous. Germline CDR1 is MNHEY and CDR2 is SVGAGI. This CDR3 spans 14 amino acids. The V end was cut by 8 bases, the J end by 0 bases, with 11 bases between. CDR3 protein: CASGGIYSNQPQHF. The DNA for the CDR3 is TGTGCCAGCGGCGGAATATATAGCAATCAGCCCCAGCATTTT.

This sequence joins TRBV6-5 and TRBJ2-7, with D possibly matching TRBD1 (5 bases). The germline V gene encodes CDR1 MNHEY and CDR2 SVGAGI. Trimming removed 8 bases at V and 5 bases at J, with 16 bases between. CDR3 size: 13 residues. The CDR3 region has the DNA TGTGCCAGCCACGGACATAGTATTGACGAGCAGTACTTC. Its protein is CASHGHSIDEQYF.

The chain couples TRBV4-1 to TRBJ2-4; D perhaps matches TRBD1 (5 bases). V was cut by 4 bases and J by 5 bases, with 12 bases left in between. The CDR3 has 14 residues. The germline V gene encodes CDR1 MGHRA and CDR2 YSYEKL. In DNA form, the CDR3 reads TGCGCCAGCAGCCGCCCGACAGACGAAAACATTCAGTACTTC. It specifies CASSRPTDENIQYF.

The V and J genes are TRBV6-5 and TRBJ1-2; D ambiguous. The CDR3 runs 12 residues. Germline-derived CDR1 and CDR2 are MNHEY and SVGAGI. The V and J ends lost 6 bases and 5 bases respectively, with 10 bases between them. The CDR3 loop is CASSSTEYGYTF. The CDR3 bases are TGTGCCAGCAGCTCGACGGAGTATGGCTACACCTTC.

The chain employs TRBV3-1 (or the pseudogene TRBV3-2) and TRBJ2-3, with D tentatively TRBD1 (5 bases). This CDR3 has 14 amino acids. The ends were cut back, 0 bases at V and 9 bases at J, with 13 bases in the middle. Germline V gene lookup returns CDR1 LGHDT and CDR2 YNNKEL (reference sequence). The CDR3 coding sequence is TGTGCCAGCAGCCAAGATAGGGGCCGCAGAACGCAGTATTTT. This codes for CASSQDRGRRTQYF.